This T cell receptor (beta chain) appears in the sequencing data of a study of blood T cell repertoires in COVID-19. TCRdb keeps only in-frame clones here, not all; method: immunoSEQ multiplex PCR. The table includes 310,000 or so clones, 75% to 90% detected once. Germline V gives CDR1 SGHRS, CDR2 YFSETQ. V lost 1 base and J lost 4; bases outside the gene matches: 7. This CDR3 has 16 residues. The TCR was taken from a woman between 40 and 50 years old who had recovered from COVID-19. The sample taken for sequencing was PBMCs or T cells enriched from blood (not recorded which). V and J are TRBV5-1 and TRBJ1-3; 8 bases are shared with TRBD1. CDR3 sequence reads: CASSLNPGGAGNTIYF. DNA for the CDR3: TGCGCCAGCAGCTTGAATCCAGGGGGCGCCGGAAACACCATATATTTT.